Here is one T cell receptor (beta chain) with its context. The antigen is undetermined. The entry originates in a study of cytomegalovirus exposure and HLA in healthy donors. Findings and limits, study-wide: One variant, a missense change in DCLRE1C, was linked in a later analysis to TCR beta V- and J-gene trimming. Previous analysis showed most TCR beta V segments were productive about 87% or about 30% of the time.

PCR primers comprised 60 Vbeta and 13 Jbeta primers. Sequencing used immunoSEQ multiplex PCR; TCRdb keeps in-frame clones, though not all of them. Among about 120,000 clones listed, under 90% were seen once. V lost 7 bases and J lost 3; bases outside the gene matches: 9. The length of the CDR3 is 15 residues. CDR1 and CDR2 (germline): SGHRS, YFSETQ. The chain uses TRBV5-1 and TRBJ2-1; TRBD2 aligns across 8 bases. The sample taken for sequencing was PBMCs. The TCR comes from a woman aged 18-35 years in good health and CMV-seronegative. Here the CDR3 reads CASSGGRADYNEQFF. The CDR3 DNA reads as TGCGCCAGCTCGGGGGGGCGCGCGGACTACAATGAGCAGTTCTTC. Combining the CDR3 with reference TRBV5-1 and TRBJ2-1 gives the whole variable domain KAGVTQTPRYLIKTRGQQVTLSCSPISGHRSVSWYQQTPGQGLQFLFEYFSETQRNKGNFPGRFSGRQFSNSRSEMNVSTLELGDSALYLCASSGGRADYNEQFFGPGTRLTVL.